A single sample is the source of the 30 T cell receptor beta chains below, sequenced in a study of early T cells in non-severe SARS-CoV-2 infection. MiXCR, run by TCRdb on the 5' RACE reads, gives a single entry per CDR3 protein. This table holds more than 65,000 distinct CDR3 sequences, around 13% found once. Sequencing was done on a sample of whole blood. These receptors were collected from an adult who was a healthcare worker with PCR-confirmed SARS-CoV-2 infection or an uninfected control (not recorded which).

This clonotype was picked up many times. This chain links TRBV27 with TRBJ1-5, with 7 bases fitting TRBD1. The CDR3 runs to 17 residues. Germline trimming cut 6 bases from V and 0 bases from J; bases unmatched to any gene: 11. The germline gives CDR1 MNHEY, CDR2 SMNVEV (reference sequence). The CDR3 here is CASRRQGWYDSNQPQHF. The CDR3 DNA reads TGTGCCAGCAGAAGACAGGGTTGGTACGATAGCAATCAGCCCCAGCATTTT.

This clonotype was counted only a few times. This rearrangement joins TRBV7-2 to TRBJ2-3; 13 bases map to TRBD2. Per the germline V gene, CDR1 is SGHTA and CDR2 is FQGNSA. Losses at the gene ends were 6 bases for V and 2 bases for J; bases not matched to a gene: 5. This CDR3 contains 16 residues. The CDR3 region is CASRTSGGRPTDTQYF. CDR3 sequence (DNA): TGTGCCAGCAGGACTAGCGGGGGGAGGCCCACAGATACGCAGTATTTT. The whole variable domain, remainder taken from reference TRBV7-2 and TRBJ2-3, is GAGVSQSPSNKVTEKGKDVELRCDPISGHTALYWYRQSLGQGLEFLIYFQGNSAPDKSGLPSDRFSAERTGGSVSTLTIQRTQQEDSAVYLCASRTSGGRPTDTQYFGPGTRLTVL.

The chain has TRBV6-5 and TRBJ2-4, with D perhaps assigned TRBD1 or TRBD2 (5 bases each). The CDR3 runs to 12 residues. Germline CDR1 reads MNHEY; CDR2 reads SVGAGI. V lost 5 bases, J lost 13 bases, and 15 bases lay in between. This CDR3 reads CASSPGRGVQYF. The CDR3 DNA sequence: TGTGCCAGCAGTCCCGGAAGGGGAGTACAGTACTTC.

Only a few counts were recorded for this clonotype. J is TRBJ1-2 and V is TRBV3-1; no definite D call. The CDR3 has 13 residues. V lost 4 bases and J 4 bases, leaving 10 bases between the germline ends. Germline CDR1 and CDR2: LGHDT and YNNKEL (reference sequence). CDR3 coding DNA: TGTGCCAGCAGCCCAGACGGCAGCTATGGCTACACCTTC. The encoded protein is CASSPDGSYGYTF.

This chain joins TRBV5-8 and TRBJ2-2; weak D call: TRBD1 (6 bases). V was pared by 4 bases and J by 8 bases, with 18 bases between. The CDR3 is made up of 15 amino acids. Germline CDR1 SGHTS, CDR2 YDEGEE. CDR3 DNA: TGTGCCAGCAGCGTCGAGGACAGAGCTAGGGGGGAGCTGTTTTTT. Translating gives CASSVEDRARGELFF.

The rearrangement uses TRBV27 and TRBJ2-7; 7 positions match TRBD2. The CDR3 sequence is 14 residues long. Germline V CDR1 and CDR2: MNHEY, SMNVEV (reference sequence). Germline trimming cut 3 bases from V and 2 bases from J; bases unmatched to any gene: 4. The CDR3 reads CASSFGEGTYEQYF. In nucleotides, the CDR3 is TGTGCCAGCAGTTTCGGGGAGGGGACCTACGAGCAGTACTTC.

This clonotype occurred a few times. The CDR3 region is CASSPGVGSNQPQHF. The CDR3 nucleotides read TGTGCCAGCAGCCCCGGGGTTGGGAGCAATCAGCCCCAGCATTTT. The V and J genes are TRBV12-3 or TRBV12-4 and TRBJ1-5; the D is unclear. The CDR3 has 15 amino acids. V lost 6 bases, J lost 1 base, and 13 bases lay in between.

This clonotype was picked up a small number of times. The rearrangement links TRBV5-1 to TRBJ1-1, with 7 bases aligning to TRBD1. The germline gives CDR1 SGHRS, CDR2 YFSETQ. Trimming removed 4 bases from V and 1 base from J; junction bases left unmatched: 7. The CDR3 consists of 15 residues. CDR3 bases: TGCGCCAGCAGCCCCCCGGGACAGCAGAACACTGAAGCTTTCTTT. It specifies CASSPPGQQNTEAFF.

In nucleotides, the CDR3 is TGTGCCAGCAGCTTTGTCAGGGAAGAGACCCAGTACTTC. Its protein product is CASSFVREETQYF. The chain combines TRBV7-2 with TRBJ2-5; possible D gene TRBD1, 5 bases. The CDR3 sequence is 13 residues long. V lost 3 bases to trimming and J lost 3 bases, with 8 bases between them. CDR1 SGHTA and CDR2 FQGNSA come from the germline V gene.

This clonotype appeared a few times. CDR3 nucleotide sequence: TGTGCCAGCAGCTTGGTCGAGACTCGCGATACGCAGTATTTT. It specifies CASSLVETRDTQYF. The chain recombines TRBV5-6 with TRBJ2-3; the D is unclear. This CDR3 contains 14 residues. Looked up from germline, CDR1 is SGHDT and CDR2 is YYEEEE. The germline V and J ends were trimmed by 0 bases and 6 bases, with 11 bases remaining between them.

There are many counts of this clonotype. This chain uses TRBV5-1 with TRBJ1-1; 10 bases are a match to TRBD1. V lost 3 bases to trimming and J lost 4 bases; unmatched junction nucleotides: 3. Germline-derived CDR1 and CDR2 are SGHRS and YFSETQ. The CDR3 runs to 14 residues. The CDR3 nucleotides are TGCGCCAGCAGCTGGAGGACAGGGGGCACTGAAGCTTTCTTT. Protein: CASSWRTGGTEAFF.

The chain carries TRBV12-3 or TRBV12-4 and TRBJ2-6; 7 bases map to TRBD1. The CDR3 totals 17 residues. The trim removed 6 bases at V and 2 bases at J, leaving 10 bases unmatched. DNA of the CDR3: TGTGCCAGCAGGCAGACAGGGACGCTAACTGGGGCCAACGTCCTGACTTTC. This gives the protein CASRQTGTLTGANVLTF.

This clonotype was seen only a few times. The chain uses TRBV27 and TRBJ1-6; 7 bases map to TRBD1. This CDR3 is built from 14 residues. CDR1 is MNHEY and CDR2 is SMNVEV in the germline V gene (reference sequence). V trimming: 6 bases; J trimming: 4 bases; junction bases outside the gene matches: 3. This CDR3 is CASRGTVYNSPLHF. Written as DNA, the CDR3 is TGTGCCAGCAGAGGGACAGTTTATAATTCACCCCTCCACTTT.

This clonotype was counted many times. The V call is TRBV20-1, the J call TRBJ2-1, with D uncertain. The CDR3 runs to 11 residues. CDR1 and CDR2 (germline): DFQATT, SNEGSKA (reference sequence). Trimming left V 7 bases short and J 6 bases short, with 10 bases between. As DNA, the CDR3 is TGCAGTGTTGGCATGGGCAATGAGCAGTTCTTC. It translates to CSVGMGNEQFF.

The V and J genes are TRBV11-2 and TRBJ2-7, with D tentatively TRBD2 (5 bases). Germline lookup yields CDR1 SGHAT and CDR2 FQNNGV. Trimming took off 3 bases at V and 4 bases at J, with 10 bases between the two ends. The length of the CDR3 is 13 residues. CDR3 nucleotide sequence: TGTGCCAGCAGCTTCGGGGTGGGGTACGAGCAGTACTTC. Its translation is CASSFGVGYEQYF.

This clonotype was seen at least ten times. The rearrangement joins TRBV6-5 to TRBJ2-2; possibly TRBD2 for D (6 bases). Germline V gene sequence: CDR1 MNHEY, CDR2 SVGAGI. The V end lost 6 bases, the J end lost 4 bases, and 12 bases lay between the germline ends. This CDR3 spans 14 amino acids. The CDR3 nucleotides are TGTGCCAGCAGCCGGGGGACGTTCACCGGGGAGCTGTTTTTT. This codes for CASSRGTFTGELFF.

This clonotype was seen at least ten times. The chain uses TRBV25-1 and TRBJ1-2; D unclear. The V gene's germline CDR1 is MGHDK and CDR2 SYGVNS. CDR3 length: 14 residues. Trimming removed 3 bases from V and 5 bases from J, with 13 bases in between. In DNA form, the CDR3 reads TGTGCCAGCAGTGATCTTGTGACAAAGTATGGCTACACCTTC. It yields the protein CASSDLVTKYGYTF.

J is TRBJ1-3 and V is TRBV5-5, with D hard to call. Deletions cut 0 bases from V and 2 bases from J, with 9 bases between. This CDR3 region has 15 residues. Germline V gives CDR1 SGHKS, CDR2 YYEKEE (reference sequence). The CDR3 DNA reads TGTGCCAGCAGCTTGGGAAGTTCTACTGGAAACACCATATATTTT. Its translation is CASSLGSSTGNTIYF.

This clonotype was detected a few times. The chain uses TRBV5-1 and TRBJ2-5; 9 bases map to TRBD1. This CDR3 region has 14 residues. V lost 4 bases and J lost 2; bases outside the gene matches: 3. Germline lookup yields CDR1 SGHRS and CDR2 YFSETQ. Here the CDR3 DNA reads TGCGCCAGCAGCGCCGGGACAGGGCAAGAGACCCAGTACTTC. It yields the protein CASSAGTGQETQYF.

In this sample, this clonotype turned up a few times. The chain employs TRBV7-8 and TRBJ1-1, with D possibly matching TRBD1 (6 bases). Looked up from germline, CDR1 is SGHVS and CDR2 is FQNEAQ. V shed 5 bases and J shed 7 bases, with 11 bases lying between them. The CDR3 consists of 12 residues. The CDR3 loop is CASSPGGGEAFF. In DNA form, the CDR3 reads TGTGCCAGCAGCCCAGGAGGGGGTGAAGCTTTCTTT. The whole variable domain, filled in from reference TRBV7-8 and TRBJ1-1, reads GAGVSQSPRYKVAKRGQDVALRCDPISGHVSLFWYQQALGQGPEFLTYFQNEAQLDKSGLPSDRFFAERPEGSVSTLKIQRTQQEDSAVYLCASSPGGGEAFFGQGTRLTVV.

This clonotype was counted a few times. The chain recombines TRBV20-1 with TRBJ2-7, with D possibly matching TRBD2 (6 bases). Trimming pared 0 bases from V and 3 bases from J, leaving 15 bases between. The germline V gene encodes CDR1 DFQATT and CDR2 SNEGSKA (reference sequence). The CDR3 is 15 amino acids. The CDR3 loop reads CSARDLSGRDYEQYF. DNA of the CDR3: TGCAGTGCTAGAGACCTTAGCGGTCGCGACTACGAGCAGTACTTC.

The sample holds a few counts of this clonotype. In DNA, the CDR3 is TGTGCCAGCAGCTTAGGGAATGGCTACACCTTC. This gives the protein CASSLGNGYTF. This chain connects TRBV7-8 to TRBJ1-2; D remains ambiguous. Germline CDR1 and CDR2: SGHVS and FQNEAQ. V lost 1 base to trimming and J lost 6 bases, with 3 bases between them. The CDR3 sequence is 11 residues long.

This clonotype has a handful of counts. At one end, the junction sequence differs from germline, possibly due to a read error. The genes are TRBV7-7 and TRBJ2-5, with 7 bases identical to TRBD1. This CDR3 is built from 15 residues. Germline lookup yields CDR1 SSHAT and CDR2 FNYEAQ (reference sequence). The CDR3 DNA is TGTGCTAGCAGCGCTGGACAGGCTCTCCAAGAGACCCAGTACTTC. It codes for CASSAGQALQETQYF.

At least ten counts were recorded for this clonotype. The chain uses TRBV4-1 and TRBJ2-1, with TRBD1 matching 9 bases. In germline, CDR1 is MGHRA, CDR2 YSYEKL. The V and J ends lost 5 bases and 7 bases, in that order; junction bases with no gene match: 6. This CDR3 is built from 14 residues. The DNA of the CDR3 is TGCGCCAGCAGCACCAGGGGACAGGGTAATGAGCAGTTCTTC. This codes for CASSTRGQGNEQFF.

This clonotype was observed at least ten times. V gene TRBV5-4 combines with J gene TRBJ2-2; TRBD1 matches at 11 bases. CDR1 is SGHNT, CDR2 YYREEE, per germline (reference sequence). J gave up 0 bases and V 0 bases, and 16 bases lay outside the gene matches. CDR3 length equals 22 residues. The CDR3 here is CASSLGLGTGGLQGPNTGELFF. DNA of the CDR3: TGTGCCAGCAGCTTGGGGCTAGGGACAGGGGGTCTCCAGGGGCCGAACACCGGGGAGCTGTTTTTT.

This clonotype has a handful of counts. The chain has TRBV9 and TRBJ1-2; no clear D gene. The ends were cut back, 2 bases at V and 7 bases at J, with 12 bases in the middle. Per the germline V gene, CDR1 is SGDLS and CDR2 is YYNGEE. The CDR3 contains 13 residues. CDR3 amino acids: CASSVGGPTGYTF. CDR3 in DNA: TGTGCCAGCAGCGTCGGCGGCCCTACTGGCTACACCTTC.

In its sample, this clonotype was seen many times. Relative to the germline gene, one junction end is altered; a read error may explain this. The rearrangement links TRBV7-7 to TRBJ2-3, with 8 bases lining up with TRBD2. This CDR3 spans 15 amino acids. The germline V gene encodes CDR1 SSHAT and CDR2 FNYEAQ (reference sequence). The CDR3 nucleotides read TGTGCTAGCAGCCCAATAGCGGGATCGGGAGATACGCAGTATTTT. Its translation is CASSPIAGSGDTQYF.

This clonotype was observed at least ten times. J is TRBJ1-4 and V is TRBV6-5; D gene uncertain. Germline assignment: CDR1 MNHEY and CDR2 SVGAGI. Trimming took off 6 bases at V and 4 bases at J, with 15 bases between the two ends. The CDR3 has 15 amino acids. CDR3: CASSPIQSVNEKLFF. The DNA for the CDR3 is TGTGCCAGCAGCCCGATACAGAGCGTTAATGAAAAACTGTTTTTT.

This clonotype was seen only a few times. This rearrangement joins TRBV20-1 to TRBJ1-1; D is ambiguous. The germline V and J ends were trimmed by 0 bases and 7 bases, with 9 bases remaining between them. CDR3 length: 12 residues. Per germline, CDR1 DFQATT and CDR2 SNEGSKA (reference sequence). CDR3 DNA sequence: TGCAGTGCTAGAGACAGGTGGATTGAAGCTTTCTTT. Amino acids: CSARDRWIEAFF.

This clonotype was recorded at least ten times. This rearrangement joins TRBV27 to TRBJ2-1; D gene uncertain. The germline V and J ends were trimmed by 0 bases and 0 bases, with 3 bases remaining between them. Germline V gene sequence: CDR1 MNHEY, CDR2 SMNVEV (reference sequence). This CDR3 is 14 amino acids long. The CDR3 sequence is CASSLSISYNEQFF. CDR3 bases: TGTGCCAGCAGTTTATCGATCTCCTACAATGAGCAGTTCTTC.